The 29 T cell receptor beta chains below come from one sample, sequenced in a study of shared T cell receptors in the human thymus (dated by TCRdb to 2020 to 2022). The library was obtained by the immunoSEQ multiplex PCR assay. TCRdb limited this immuneACCESS table to in-frame rearrangements with V and J called. A share of clones is missing; checked studies link under half to unresolved V genes, and the rest is unexplained. The sample contains hundreds of thousands of clones, more than 75% of them found a single time. About 0.014% of the sample belongs to the ten largest clones. Another study also made use of these data, one on human thymus T cells.

Specimen: thymocytes. The source of these receptors is a boy under three years old with a congenital heart defect. Donor details come from another sample of the same person, matched by shared clones.

The chain recombines TRBV2 with TRBJ2-3, with TRBD2 matching over 9 bases. The CDR3 has 16 residues. V lost 8 bases and J lost 9; bases outside the gene matches: 18. Germline CDR1 reads SNHLY; CDR2 reads FYNNEI. The CDR3 nucleotides are TGTGCCAGCCTCCGGGCGGGAGGGGGGCGGAGGTGGACGCAGTATTTT. Protein product: CASLRAGGGRRWTQYF.

This clone was counted only a few times. The J gene is TRBJ1-4, the V gene TRBV7-2; the D gene is possibly TRBD1 (6 bases). Germline V gene data show CDR1 as SGHTA and CDR2 as FQGNSA. This CDR3 is 15 amino acids long. V was trimmed by 4 bases and J by 3 bases, leaving 12 bases between them. The CDR3 DNA reads as TGTGCCAGCAGCTCCCCGGACAGATCTAATGAAAAACTGTTTTTT. Its translation is CASSSPDRSNEKLFF.

This clone has only one observation. CDR3 in amino acids: CASSLRDRDYGYTF. Written as DNA, the CDR3 is TGCGCCAGCAGCCTCCGGGACAGGGACTATGGCTACACCTTC. The chain employs TRBV4-3 and TRBJ1-2, with TRBD1 matching 9 bases. CDR3 size: 14 residues. Germline lookup yields CDR1 LGHNA and CDR2 YSLEER. V shed 4 bases and J 3 bases; nucleotides not matched to a gene: 3.

In the case of this clone: The conserved final phenylalanine or tryptophan is absent from the CDR3, which likely points to a read error. The DNA is omitted, as the CDR3 cannot be located on it reliably, and the CDR3 follows TCRdb's listing. The chain employs TRBV7-9 and TRBJ2-7; the D call TRBD1 from the table was never checked on the DNA. A total of 11 residues make up the CDR3, ends included. Germline values: CDR1 SEHNR, CDR2 FQNEAQ (reference sequence). This chain's CDR3 is CASSLAHAGVG.

This clone was counted only a few times. This chain links TRBV27 with TRBJ1-1, with D hard to call. This CDR3 comprises 12 residues. Trimming removed 3 bases from V and 4 bases from J, with 6 bases in between. Germline V gives CDR1 MNHEY, CDR2 SMNVEV (reference sequence). The CDR3 here is CASSLRGTEAFF. In nucleotides, the CDR3 is TGTGCCAGCAGTTTGAGAGGCACTGAAGCTTTCTTT.

V and J are TRBV29-1 and TRBJ1-1; D gene ambiguous. V was cut by 1 base and J by 6 bases, with 18 bases left in between. Germline assignment: CDR1 SQVTM and CDR2 ANQGSEA. The CDR3 extends over 15 amino acids. This CDR3 is CSVEVNSVLSPEAFF. The CDR3 DNA is TGCAGCGTTGAAGTCAATAGCGTCCTCTCCCCTGAAGCTTTCTTT.

The J gene is TRBJ1-2, the V gene TRBV5-4; 9 nucleotides line up with TRBD1. The CDR3 covers 15 residues. J lost 3 bases, V lost 4 bases, and 7 bases had no gene match. Germline-derived CDR1 and CDR2 are SGHNT and YYREEE (reference sequence). In DNA form, the CDR3 reads TGTGCCAGCAGCGACCGGGACAGGGCAGACTATGGCTACACCTTC. Translated: CASSDRDRADYGYTF.

The J gene is TRBJ2-7, the V gene TRBV4-2; D is perhaps TRBD2 (6 bases). This CDR3 contains 16 residues. V was clipped by 5 bases and J by 2 bases, with 19 bases between them. CDR1 LGHNA and CDR2 YNFKEQ come from the germline V gene. DNA of the CDR3: TGTGCCAGCAGCGATTACGCACCGGGGGACCCCTACGAGCAGTACTTC. This sequence encodes CASSDYAPGDPYEQYF.

The rearrangement links TRBV7-2 to TRBJ1-1; the match to TRBD1 covers 9 bases. From germline, CDR1 is SGHTA and CDR2 FQGNSA. This CDR3 contains 15 residues. V lost 5 bases to trimming and J lost 5 bases; unmatched junction nucleotides: 9. The CDR3: CASSQKLDRGTEAFF. The CDR3, as DNA: TGTGCCAGCAGCCAAAAACTGGACAGGGGAACTGAAGCTTTCTTT. The full variable domain, in which reference TRBV7-2 and TRBJ1-1 provide the parts outside the CDR3, is GAGVSQSPSNKVTEKGKDVELRCDPISGHTALYWYRQSLGQGLEFLIYFQGNSAPDKSGLPSDRFSAERTGGSVSTLTIQRTQQEDSAVYLCASSQKLDRGTEAFFGQGTRLTVV.

The count of this clone is one. The chain recombines TRBV15 with TRBJ2-1; 10 bases map to TRBD1. CDR3 length: 17 amino acids. Germline V gene lookup returns CDR1 LNHNV and CDR2 YYDKDF (reference sequence). J gave up 3 bases and V 3 bases, and 8 bases lay outside the gene matches. The CDR3 region has the DNA TGTGCCACCAGCAGTGAATCCCGGGACAGGGGCTACAATGAGCAGTTCTTC. It translates to CATSSESRDRGYNEQFF.

V and J are TRBV28 and TRBJ2-5; perhaps TRBD2 as D (6 bases). The J call may not be correct, given that the DNA end is closer to TRBJ2-7. The CDR3 totals 14 residues. The germline V gene has CDR1 MDHEN and CDR2 SYDVKM. The CDR3 DNA reads TGTGCCAGCAGTTCCCGGGACTTGTCCTACGAGCAGTACTTC. It codes for CASSSRDLSYEQYF.

This clone was counted a single time. The chain combines TRBV6-6 with TRBJ2-1, with 9 bases matching TRBD2. V shed 5 bases and J 2 bases; nucleotides not matched to a gene: 4. CDR1 is MNHNY, CDR2 SVGAGI, per germline (reference sequence). The CDR3 spans 15 residues. This CDR3 is CASSTQREAYNEQFF. Written as DNA, the CDR3 is TGTGCCAGCAGTACCCAGCGGGAGGCCTACAATGAGCAGTTCTTC.

This sequence joins TRBV5-1 and TRBJ1-4; possible D gene TRBD1, 5 bases. Trimming pared 6 bases from V and 5 bases from J, leaving 20 bases between. Per germline, CDR1 SGHRS and CDR2 YFSETQ. The CDR3 is 16 residues long. The CDR3, as DNA: TGCGCCAGCACCCGGAGGGGAAGGGGTGAAAATGAAAAACTGTTTTTT. This sequence encodes CASTRRGRGENEKLFF. The variable domain in full, with the rest retrieved from reference TRBV5-1 and TRBJ1-4, is KAGVTQTPRYLIKTRGQQVTLSCSPISGHRSVSWYQQTPGQGLQFLFEYFSETQRNKGNFPGRFSGRQFSNSRSEMNVSTLELGDSALYLCASTRRGRGENEKLFFGSGTQLSVL.

The V call is TRBV6-5, the J call TRBJ2-2; tentative D call: TRBD2 (5 bases). This CDR3 has 15 amino acids. Germline CDR1 is MNHEY and CDR2 is SVGAGI. The V and J ends lost 2 bases and 4 bases respectively, with 11 bases between them. In DNA form, the CDR3 reads TGTGCCAGCAGTTACCGGAGGAAAGCCACCGGGGAGCTGTTTTTT. This translates into CASSYRRKATGELFF.

The chain couples TRBV27 to TRBJ2-5; perhaps TRBD1 as D (5 bases). Germline V CDR1 and CDR2: MNHEY, SMNVEV (reference sequence). The CDR3 has 16 amino acids. The ends were cut back, 5 bases at V and 2 bases at J, with 18 bases in the middle. The CDR3 DNA follows: TGTGCCAGCAGTCCTCCAGGACAAGATGGGCAAGAGACCCAGTACTTC. Translation: CASSPPGQDGQETQYF.

The chain joins TRBV19 to TRBJ1-2; D call uncertain. Germline-derived CDR1 and CDR2 are LNHDA and SQIVND (reference sequence). The CDR3 is 14 amino acids. V lost 3 bases and J lost 6, with 14 bases in between. CDR3 protein: CASSIAGRPNGYTF. Written as DNA, the CDR3 is TGTGCCAGTAGTATTGCCGGCAGGCCCAATGGCTACACCTTC.

This clone has just one count. The rearrangement uses TRBV6-1 and TRBJ1-5; no clear D gene. This CDR3 spans 15 amino acids. Trimming took 2 bases from V and 0 from J, leaving 8 bases between them. Germline CDR1 and CDR2: MNHNS and SASEGT. In DNA, the CDR3 is TGTGCCAGCAGTGAAAAGGAGGTTAGCAATCAGCCCCAGCATTTT. The encoded protein is CASSEKEVSNQPQHF.

This sequence joins TRBV7-6 and TRBJ2-7; the match to TRBD1 covers 7 bases. CDR3 length equals 16 residues. J gave up 4 bases and V 3 bases, and 12 bases lay outside the gene matches. CDR1 is SGHVS and CDR2 is FNYEAQ in the germline V gene. DNA for the CDR3: TGTGCCAGCAGCTTTGGGAACAGGGGTAGCGTGTACGAGCAGTACTTC. Its protein product is CASSFGNRGSVYEQYF.

The chain couples TRBV6-5 to TRBJ2-7; 8 nucleotides align to TRBD1. The CDR3 is made up of 15 amino acids. V was clipped by 5 bases and J by 1 base; unmatched bases: 7. The germline V gene encodes CDR1 MNHEY and CDR2 SVGAGI. CDR3 protein: CASSIGQGQSYEQYF. The CDR3 DNA follows: TGTGCCAGCAGTATCGGACAGGGACAATCCTACGAGCAGTACTTC.

This chain uses TRBV10-3 with TRBJ2-3; D is undetermined. Germline CDR1 ENHRY, CDR2 SYGVKD. The V and J ends lost 0 bases and 2 bases respectively, with 6 bases between them. This CDR3 comprises 14 residues. CDR3 bases: TGTGCCATCAGTGAGTCCAGCGTCACAGATACGCAGTATTTT. It yields the protein CAISESSVTDTQYF.

This sequence joins TRBV18 and TRBJ1-5; no firm D call. The CDR3 is 19 amino acids. Germline CDR1 reads KGHSH; CDR2 reads LQKENI. Trimming took 3 bases from V and 2 from J, leaving 23 bases between them. DNA of the CDR3: TGTGCCAGCTCACCTAGCCCACCGTCGACTTTCGGCGGCAATCAGCCCCAGCATTTT. It codes for CASSPSPPSTFGGNQPQHF. The whole variable domain, filled in from reference TRBV18 and TRBJ1-5, reads NAGVMQNPRHLVRRRGQEARLRCSPMKGHSHVYWYRQLPEEGLKFMVYLQKENIIDESGMPKERFSAEFPKEGPSILRIQQVVRGDSAAYFCASSPSPPSTFGGNQPQHFGDGTRLSIL.

The J gene is TRBJ2-1, the V gene TRBV4-2; the match to TRBD2 covers 10 bases. The CDR3 length is 16 residues. The trim removed 3 bases at V and 5 bases at J, leaving 7 bases unmatched. Germline-derived CDR1 and CDR2 are LGHNA and YNFKEQ. The CDR3 loop reads CASSQTLAGAHNEQFF. The CDR3 nucleotides are TGTGCCAGCAGCCAGACCCTAGCGGGAGCCCACAATGAGCAGTTCTTC.

This clone was seen once. The V call is TRBV7-2, the J call TRBJ1-2, with 9 positions matching TRBD1. V was clipped by 5 bases and J by 0 bases; unmatched bases: 13. CDR1 is SGHTA, CDR2 FQGNSA, per germline. The CDR3 covers 18 residues. The CDR3 loop reads CASSPTWTGAAANYGYTF. The CDR3 DNA reads TGTGCCAGCAGCCCGACCTGGACAGGGGCCGCCGCTAACTATGGCTACACCTTC.

CDR3 amino acids: CASRCVDRGTFGEKLFF. The CDR3 DNA sequence: TGTGCCAGCCGTTGTGTGGACAGGGGGACCTTTGGGGAAAAACTGTTTTTT. The rearrangement links TRBV28 to TRBJ1-4; 10 positions agree with TRBD1. This CDR3 contains 17 residues. The germline V gene encodes CDR1 MDHEN and CDR2 SYDVKM. V shed 8 bases, J shed 8 bases, and the junction held 17 bases outside the gene matches.

The chain employs TRBV6-4 and TRBJ2-1, with D uncertain. Germline CDR1 and CDR2: MRHNA and SNTAGT. V lost 7 bases and J lost 10, with 8 bases in between. CDR3 length: 10 amino acids. CDR3 sequence reads: CASIPREQFF. The CDR3 coding sequence is TGTGCCAGCATCCCCAGGGAGCAGTTCTTC.

For this clone: The identical CDR3 is also encoded by other nucleotide sequences in the sample. The rearrangement joins TRBV5-1 to TRBJ2-5; possible D gene TRBD2, 5 bases. CDR3 length: 14 amino acids. Germline CDR1 and CDR2: SGHRS and YFSETQ. Between the trimmed V and J ends, which lost 0 bases and 5 bases, there was a span of 11 bases. The CDR3 bases are TGCGCCAGCAGCTTGGAAGGAGGTCGGGAGACCCAGTACTTC. This translates into CASSLEGGRETQYF.

This clone was seen a handful of times. The chain recombines TRBV6-4 with TRBJ2-7; possible D gene TRBD2, 7 bases. The CDR3 length is 17 residues. CDR1 is MRHNA and CDR2 is SNTAGT in the germline V gene. The V end lost 2 bases, the J end lost 0 bases, and 17 bases lay between the germline ends. The CDR3 nucleotides read TGTGCCAGCAGTGACGGGGGGGCGCCCTGGGGCTCCTACGAGCAGTACTTC. Translated: CASSDGGAPWGSYEQYF.

The rearrangement uses TRBV27 and TRBJ2-7; 9 positions match TRBD2. The CDR3 consists of 16 residues. CDR1 is MNHEY, CDR2 SMNVEV, per germline (reference sequence). Trimming removed 5 bases from V and 2 bases from J; junction bases left unmatched: 10. CDR3 protein: CASSHRRREGPYEQYF. The CDR3 coding sequence is TGTGCCAGCAGTCACCGGCGGCGGGAGGGTCCCTACGAGCAGTACTTC.

J is TRBJ1-4 and V is TRBV7-8, with 11 bases matching TRBD1. Germline CDR1 and CDR2: SGHVS and FQNEAQ. The J segment lost 7 bases and the V segment lost 0 bases, leaving 7 bases of the junction unmatched. This CDR3 spans 17 amino acids. The CDR3 DNA reads as TGTGCCAGCAGCTTAGCGCGGGACAGGGGGGACGGTGAAAAACTGTTTTTT. Translation: CASSLARDRGDGEKLFF.